These 4 T cell receptor beta chains were all obtained from the same sample, sequenced in a study of vaccination and CD4 T cells after COVID-19. CD4+ T cells that had been cultured provided DNA sequenced with the Oncomine TCR Beta short-read assay. TCRdb re-called the PCR reads through MiXCR, storing one row per CDR3 protein. The repertoire holds around 26,000 distinct CDR3 sequences, around three fifths seen once, with under 6.5% in the top ten. No antigens are known for them. As for treatment: roughly 10-day PBMC culture with coronavirus spike peptide pools or control peptides (ViraFEST assay). The sequencing input was CD4+ T cells from blood, cultured in vitro. The receptors originated from a human donor who had recovered from COVID-19.

This chain uses TRBV30 with TRBJ2-7; 7 bases match TRBD1. Trimming at V came to 4 bases and at J to 11 bases, leaving 14 bases not matched to a gene. The CDR3 consists of 13 residues. The germline V gene encodes CDR1 GTSNPN and CDR2 SVGIG (reference sequence). In DNA, the CDR3 is TGTGCCTGGACCCGGGACAGTGCATTTGTGAAGTACTTC. Amino acids: CAWTRDSAFVKYF.

The chain is built from TRBV14 and TRBJ2-7; tentatively, D is TRBD1 or TRBD2 (5 bases each). Germline V gives CDR1 SGHDN, CDR2 FVKESK. The CDR3 length is 14 residues. V was clipped by 2 bases and J by 12 bases, with 20 bases between them. CDR3 DNA sequence: TGTGCCAGCAGCCAAAATTCCGGGGACCGTTCGGGGTACTTC. Translating gives CASSQNSGDRSGYF.

The chain has TRBV5-1 and TRBJ2-7; 10 bases map to TRBD2. Germline V gene lookup returns CDR1 SGHRS and CDR2 YFSETQ. CDR3 length: 16 amino acids. Losses at the gene ends were 4 bases for V and 2 bases for J; bases not matched to a gene: 9. The CDR3 here is CASSTPSGSGTYEQYF. The CDR3 DNA sequence: TGCGCCAGCAGCACCCCTAGCGGGAGTGGCACCTACGAGCAGTACTTC. The variable domain in full, with the rest retrieved from reference TRBV5-1 and TRBJ2-7, is KAGVTQTPRYLIKTRGQQVTLSCSPISGHRSVSWYQQTPGQGLQFLFEYFSETQRNKGNFPGRFSGRQFSNSRSEMNVSTLELGDSALYLCASSTPSGSGTYEQYFGPGTRLTVT.

The rearrangement links TRBV7-8 to TRBJ2-1; D may be TRBD2 (6 bases). The CDR3 consists of 14 residues. Trimming took 3 bases from V and 7 from J, leaving 13 bases between them. Germline CDR1 and CDR2: SGHVS and FQNEAQ. The CDR3 bases are TGTGCCAGCAGCTTCCGGGACTTCGCGAATGAGCAGTTCTTC. It codes for CASSFRDFANEQFF.